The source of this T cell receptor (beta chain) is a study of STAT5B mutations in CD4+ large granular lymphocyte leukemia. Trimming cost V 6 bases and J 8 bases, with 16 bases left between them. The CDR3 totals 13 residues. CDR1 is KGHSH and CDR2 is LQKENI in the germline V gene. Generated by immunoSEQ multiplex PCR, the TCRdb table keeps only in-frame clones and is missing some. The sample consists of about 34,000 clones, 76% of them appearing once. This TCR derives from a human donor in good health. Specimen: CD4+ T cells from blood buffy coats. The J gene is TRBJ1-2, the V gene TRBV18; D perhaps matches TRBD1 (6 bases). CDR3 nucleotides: TGTGCCAGCTCCTCCGGGACACGAGGAGGCTACACCTTC. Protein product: CASSSGTRGGYTF. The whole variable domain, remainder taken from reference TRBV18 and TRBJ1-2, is NAGVMQNPRHLVRRRGQEARLRCSPMKGHSHVYWYRQLPEEGLKFMVYLQKENIIDESGMPKERFSAEFPKEGPSILRIQQVVRGDSAAYFCASSSGTRGGYTFGSGTRLTVV.